This TCR beta chain is drawn from a study of CD8 T cells in ankylosing spondylitis. Study-level points and caveats: According to the report, clones linked to the disease were significantly enriched in matched synovial fluid samples taken from ankylosing spondylitis patients. Ankylosing spondylitis blood appeared to be characterized by a TCR beta motif of eight highly homologous variants.

The CDR3 is 14 amino acids. Germline lookup yields CDR1 WSHSY and CDR2 SAAADI. V lost 7 bases to trimming and J lost 6 bases, with 16 bases between them. Construction of TCR beta libraries was performed using quantitative 5'-RACE with molecular barcodes. MiXCR, run by TCRdb on the 5' RACE reads, gives a single entry per CDR3 protein. The table records 300,000 to 350,000 distinct CDR3 sequences, less than 25% of them present only once. About this clonotype: Its specificity is not known.

The chain combines TRBV10-2 with TRBJ2-1, with TRBD2 as a possible D gene (6 bases). This receptor was identified in a female donor with ankylosing spondylitis or in good health (not recorded which). Sequencing was carried out using blood, either unsorted or a sorted T cell fraction (not recorded which). CDR3 in DNA: TGCGCCAGCACCCTACCGGGTAGCGGCAATGAGCAGTTCTTC. Protein product: CASTLPGSGNEQFF.